This entry describes one T cell receptor (beta chain). Its antigen is undetermined. The germline V gene encodes CDR1 SGHRS and CDR2 YFSETQ. The CDR3 has 12 residues. This record comes from a study of monozygotic twins with inflammatory bowel disease. Overall study findings and caveats: A distinction between different T cell subtypes was not possible.

TCRdb reprocessed the 5' RACE reads, keeping one entry per CDR3 protein, no DNA. In all, the sample yields roughly 140,000 distinct CDR3 sequences. Sequenced: blood. This sequence was found in a human donor with ulcerative colitis or Crohn's disease, or a healthy co-twin of an affected twin (not recorded which). The V and J genes are TRBV5-1 and TRBJ2-3. The CDR3 here is CASSLWGDTQYF.